This T cell receptor (beta chain) is from a study of blood T cell repertoires in COVID-19. Profiled with immunoSEQ multiplex PCR; TCRdb holds only in-frame clones, not every one. The data hold a few hundred thousand clones, with roughly four fifths observed a single time. Trimming pared 2 bases from V and 2 bases from J, leaving 7 bases between. This CDR3 has 15 residues. Germline V gene lookup returns CDR1 SGHVS and CDR2 FQNEAQ. The TCR comes from a man under 40 who had recovered from COVID-19. Sample: peripheral blood. The chain recombines TRBV7-8 with TRBJ2-6; D is uncertain. The CDR3 sequence is CASSLNSAGANVLTF. CDR3 DNA sequence: TGTGCCAGCAGCTTAAATTCTGCTGGGGCCAACGTCCTGACTTTC.